This TCR beta chain was retrieved from a study of low-dose radiotherapy and immunotherapy resistance in tumors. Study in general: Each patient was administered nivolumab intravenously at 240 mg, which was a flat dose, every two weeks, along with intravenous ipilimumab at 1 mg/kg every six weeks. The study administered intravenous cyclophosphamide at 200 mg/m2 every two weeks, one day ahead of radiation and immunotherapy.

The V gene lost 0 bases and the J gene lost 9 bases, with 7 bases spanning the gap. The CDR3 contains 13 residues. Germline V gene data show CDR1 as SGHRS and CDR2 as YFSETQ. First-strand cDNA relied on TRAV- and TRBV-specific primers spanning alpha and beta chains. TCRs were put through approximately 20 PCR cycles of amplification with Phusion. A constant-region primer and the V-primer adapter served as the primer pair. Following isolation, mRNA was amplified via in vitro transcription. TCRdb recomputed calls from the reads with MiXCR, one row per CDR3 protein. Of around 80,000 distinct CDR3 sequences in the sample, under 20% were seen once. The sample's time point: before trial treatment. As their treatment, donors received nivolumab, ipilimumab, aspirin, low-dose cyclophosphamide and low-dose radiotherapy.

The receptor was isolated from a male donor with prostate cancer. Specimen: PBMCs, collected before treatment. This chain joins TRBV5-1 and TRBJ1-6; D is ambiguous. The CDR3 is CASSLGEGSPLHF. The CDR3 DNA reads TGCGCCAGCAGCTTGGGGGAAGGTTCACCCCTCCACTTT.